The 31 T cell receptor beta chains given below trace back to one sample, sequenced in a study of T-cell reconstitution after alpha-beta-depleted transplantation in children. Unique molecular identifiers were used to barcode this TCRbeta library. A single record per CDR3 protein comes from TCRdb applying MiXCR to the PCR reads. The sample has over 90,000 distinct CDR3 sequences, roughly 7.1% seen once. This specimen consisted of PBMCs, obtained before TCRalphabeta/CD19-depleted stem cell transplant. The receptor source for this set is a boy aged 2 to 10 with acute lymphoblastic leukemia, due to receive a stem cell transplant.

This clonotype showed up many times. The chain couples TRBV6-5 to TRBJ2-3; a weak D match, TRBD2 (7 bases). The germline CDR1 and CDR2 sequences are MNHEY and SVGAGI. The CDR3 is made up of 16 amino acids. V lost 0 bases to trimming and J lost 3 bases, with 13 bases between them. The CDR3 DNA reads TGTGCCAGCAGTTACTCGATGGCGGGGGCAACAGATACGCAGTATTTT. It yields the protein CASSYSMAGATDTQYF.

This chain uses TRBV6-2 or TRBV6-3 with TRBJ2-7, with D tentatively TRBD1 (5 bases). The CDR3 totals 15 residues. V lost 7 bases and J 0 bases, leaving 16 bases between the germline ends. CDR1 and CDR2 (germline): MNHEY, SVGEGT. CDR3: CASKPRQYSSYEQYF. As DNA, the CDR3 is TGTGCCAGCAAACCCCGACAGTATTCCTCCTACGAGCAGTACTTC.

At least ten counts were recorded for this clonotype. V and J are TRBV27 and TRBJ2-3, with D possibly being TRBD1 or TRBD2 (6 bases each). Trimming removed 5 bases from V and 2 bases from J, with 14 bases in between. The CDR3 sequence is 15 residues long. In germline, CDR1 is MNHEY, CDR2 SMNVEV (reference sequence). This CDR3 reads CASSRRGAHTDTQYF. As DNA, the CDR3 is TGTGCCAGCAGTAGAAGGGGGGCCCACACAGATACGCAGTATTTT.

This clonotype is medium-sized (0.01 to 0.1%) by share. The V call is TRBV12-3 or TRBV12-4, the J call TRBJ2-7; D is unresolved. Trimming cost V 1 base and J 0 bases, with 7 bases left between them. The CDR3 totals 14 residues. The CDR3 DNA follows: TGTGCCAGCAGTTTAGACCGATCCTCCTACGAGCAGTACTTC. Its protein is CASSLDRSSYEQYF.

This clonotype was recorded many times. The chain links TRBV2 to TRBJ1-2; 9 bases match TRBD1. Germline V CDR1 and CDR2: SNHLY, FYNNEI. V shed 7 bases, J shed 8 bases, and the junction held 5 bases outside the gene matches. The CDR3 is made up of 12 amino acids. This chain's CDR3 is CASKGQGKGYTF. For the CDR3, the DNA is TGTGCCAGCAAGGGACAGGGTAAAGGCTACACCTTC.

This clonotype has a count of ten or more. This chain links TRBV3-1 with TRBJ2-5; 9 nucleotides match TRBD2. V shed 4 bases, J shed 3 bases, and the junction held 12 bases outside the gene matches. The germline gives CDR1 LGHDT, CDR2 YNNKEL (reference sequence). This CDR3 contains 17 residues. As DNA, the CDR3 is TGTGCCAGCAGCCCGACGCTCTGGCGGGGGGGAGAAGAGACCCAGTACTTC. Protein: CASSPTLWRGGEETQYF.

This clonotype was recorded many times. The V gene is TRBV4-3, the J gene TRBJ1-2; the D is unclear. Trimming stripped 0 bases from V and 0 bases from J, with 11 bases between. Germline V gene sequence: CDR1 LGHNA, CDR2 YSLEER. The CDR3 extends over 16 amino acids. The CDR3 nucleotides are TGCGCCAGCAGCCAAGATACGCGGGGTTCTAACTATGGCTACACCTTC. Its protein product is CASSQDTRGSNYGYTF.

A few counts support this clonotype. The J gene is TRBJ2-2, the V gene TRBV7-2; a weak D match, TRBD1 (6 bases). CDR1 SGHTA and CDR2 FQGNSA come from the germline V gene. The V end lost 5 bases, the J end lost 7 bases, and 14 bases lay between the germline ends. This CDR3 is built from 14 residues. CDR3 amino acids: CASSVYRVGGELFF. CDR3 bases: TGTGCCAGCAGCGTATACAGGGTGGGCGGGGAGCTGTTTTTT.

Worth noting for this clonotype: One junction end disagrees with the germline gene, perhaps due to a read error. The V gene is TRBV20-1, the J gene TRBJ1-1; no reliable D call. The CDR3 covers 11 residues. Germline V lookup: CDR1 DFQATT, CDR2 SNEGSKA (reference sequence). The CDR3 bases are TGCAGTGCCAGAGGTTTGCGTGAAGCTTTCTTT. As protein: CSARGLREAFF.

V and J are TRBV4-2 and TRBJ2-4, with 10 positions matching TRBD2. The CDR3 is 21 amino acids. The trim removed 0 bases at V and 0 bases at J, leaving 14 bases unmatched. Per the germline V gene, CDR1 is LGHNA and CDR2 is YNFKEQ. The CDR3 sequence: CASSQEMNLAGGPLAKNIQYF. CDR3 nucleotides: TGTGCCAGCAGCCAAGAAATGAACTTAGCGGGGGGCCCCTTAGCCAAAAACATTCAGTACTTC.

The sample holds many counts of this clonotype. The chain is built from TRBV7-2 and TRBJ2-7; 9 bases match TRBD1. V was pared by 2 bases and J by 7 bases, with 9 bases of the junction left unmatched. The germline gives CDR1 SGHTA, CDR2 FQGNSA. The CDR3 is 15 amino acids. This chain's CDR3 is CASSLLRDREGEQYF. CDR3 sequence (DNA): TGTGCCAGCAGCTTATTAAGGGACAGGGAGGGAGAGCAGTACTTC.

J is TRBJ1-6 and V is TRBV27; 7 nucleotides align to TRBD1. V dropped 4 bases and J dropped 8; count of bases not matched to a gene: 5. This CDR3 region has 14 residues. Germline V gives CDR1 MNHEY, CDR2 SMNVEV (reference sequence). CDR3 protein: CASSYMTGYSPLHF. The CDR3 bases are TGTGCCAGCAGTTACATGACAGGGTATTCACCCCTCCACTTT.

In this sample, this clonotype turned up a few times. The chain carries TRBV7-9 and TRBJ2-7, with TRBD1 matching over 7 bases. The CDR3 has 15 amino acids. CDR1 and CDR2 from the germline V gene are SEHNR and FQNEAQ (reference sequence). V shed 4 bases, J shed 0 bases, and the junction held 6 bases outside the gene matches. This chain's CDR3 is CASSSRDSPSYEQYF. The CDR3 nucleotides read TGTGCCAGCAGCTCCCGGGACAGTCCCTCCTACGAGCAGTACTTC. The variable domain in full, with the rest retrieved from reference TRBV7-9 and TRBJ2-7, is DTGVSQNPRHKITKRGQNVTFRCDPISEHNRLYWYRQTLGQGPEFLTYFQNEAQLEKSRLLSDRFSAERPKGSFSTLEIQRTEQGDSAMYLCASSSRDSPSYEQYFGPGTRLTVT.

This clonotype was detected ten times or more. The chain employs TRBV29-1 and TRBJ2-3, with TRBD2 matching over 12 bases. With 5 bases clipped from V and 9 bases from J, the junction kept 9 bases outside the gene matches. CDR1 and CDR2 (germline): SQVTM, ANQGSEA. The CDR3 sequence is 14 residues long. DNA for the CDR3: TGCAGCGTTTCCACGACTAGCGGGGGAGAGACGCAGTATTTT. Amino acid sequence: CSVSTTSGGETQYF.

This clonotype was picked up a small number of times. The chain is built from TRBV20-1 and TRBJ2-1; 9 bases map to TRBD2. The CDR3 has 15 amino acids. Germline V CDR1 and CDR2: DFQATT, SNEGSKA (reference sequence). The trim removed 3 bases at V and 9 bases at J, leaving 12 bases unmatched. DNA of the CDR3: TGCAGTGCTAGCGTCGGGGCGGGGGGGCCAGGTGAGCAGTTCTTC. Translated, it gives CSASVGAGGPGEQFF.

In this sample, this clonotype turned up many times. The chain carries TRBV7-9 and TRBJ2-1, with 7 bases aligning to TRBD2. The germline CDR1 and CDR2 sequences are SEHNR and FQNEAQ (reference sequence). This CDR3 has 13 amino acids. V shed 8 bases and J 0 bases; nucleotides not matched to a gene: 1. For the CDR3, the DNA is TGTGCCAGCCGCGGGAGCTCCTACAATGAGCAGTTCTTC. It yields the protein CASRGSSYNEQFF. The whole variable domain, filled in from reference TRBV7-9 and TRBJ2-1, reads DTGVSQNPRHKITKRGQNVTFRCDPISEHNRLYWYRQTLGQGPEFLTYFQNEAQLEKSRLLSDRFSAERPKGSFSTLEIQRTEQGDSAMYLCASRGSSYNEQFFGPGTRLTVL.

This clonotype was seen at least ten times. The chain recombines TRBV20-1 with TRBJ2-5; D is ambiguous. Germline V CDR1 and CDR2: DFQATT, SNEGSKA (reference sequence). V gave up 0 bases and J gave up 4 bases, with 0 bases separating them. CDR3 length: 10 amino acids. The DNA for the CDR3 is TGCAGTGCTAGAGAAGAGACCCAGTACTTC. As protein: CSAREETQYF.

The chain combines TRBV6-2 or TRBV6-3 with TRBJ2-3; D possibly corresponds to TRBD2 (6 bases). CDR1 is MNHEY, CDR2 SVGEGT, per germline. V was clipped by 0 bases and J by 3 bases, with 16 bases between them. This CDR3 has 17 amino acids. The CDR3 nucleotides read TGTGCCAGCAGTTACTCGTCTAGCGTATTCATAACAGATACGCAGTATTTT. This sequence encodes CASSYSSSVFITDTQYF.

The chain is built from TRBV4-3 and TRBJ2-7; TRBD1 matches at 10 bases. The V gene's germline CDR1 is LGHNA and CDR2 YSLEER. The CDR3 runs 16 residues. J gave up 1 base and V 5 bases, and 8 bases lay outside the gene matches. The CDR3 region has the DNA TGCGCCAGCAGCACCGGGACAGGGGACAGTTCCTACGAGCAGTACTTC. This codes for CASSTGTGDSSYEQYF.

This clonotype was counted ten times or more. This chain connects TRBV5-1 to TRBJ1-3; no clear D. CDR3 length: 14 amino acids. CDR1 and CDR2 from the germline V gene are SGHRS and YFSETQ. Trimming stripped 7 bases from V and 0 bases from J, with 11 bases between. The CDR3 region is CASAPGNSGNTIYF. Here the CDR3 DNA reads TGCGCCAGCGCCCCGGGGAACTCTGGAAACACCATATATTTT.

This chain uses TRBV10-3 with TRBJ1-2; the D gene is possibly TRBD1 (6 bases). This CDR3 spans 12 amino acids. The ends were cut back, 6 bases at V and 5 bases at J, with 10 bases in the middle. Germline V gives CDR1 ENHRY, CDR2 SYGVKD. CDR3 nucleotides: TGTGCCATCAGGGGGGCGTCATATGGCTACACCTTC. Encoded protein: CAIRGASYGYTF.

This clonotype showed up just a few times. The V call is TRBV12-3 or TRBV12-4, the J call TRBJ2-6; 8 nucleotides match TRBD1. V lost 5 bases, J lost 2 bases, and 8 bases stayed unmatched. This CDR3 spans 17 amino acids. In DNA, the CDR3 is TGTGCCAGCAGTCCCCGGACAGGGACCGCTGGGGCCAACGTCCTGACTTTC. Translation gives CASSPRTGTAGANVLTF.

This clonotype has just a few counts. The rearrangement joins TRBV5-1 to TRBJ2-3, with no clear D. The length of the CDR3 is 12 residues. Trimming shortened V by 2 bases and J by 4 bases, and 5 bases separated the two germline ends. The germline CDR1 and CDR2 sequences are SGHRS and YFSETQ. The CDR3 sequence: CASSFASDTQYF. Written as DNA, the CDR3 is TGCGCCAGCAGCTTTGCGTCAGATACGCAGTATTTT.

Only a few counts were recorded for this clonotype. The chain joins TRBV19 to TRBJ1-4; 10 bases fit TRBD1. The CDR3 loop spans 14 amino acids. Germline lookup yields CDR1 LNHDA and CDR2 SQIVND (reference sequence). The ends lost 9 bases at V and 8 bases at J; junction bases unmatched: 9. The CDR3 DNA reads TGTGCCAGCGCCACGACAGGGGGCAAAGAAAAACTGTTTTTT. Translating gives CASATTGGKEKLFF.

This clonotype occurred a few times. The chain recombines TRBV3-1 with TRBJ1-2; tentatively, D is TRBD1 (5 bases). Germline values: CDR1 LGHDT, CDR2 YNNKEL (reference sequence). V shed 3 bases and J shed 2 bases, with 13 bases lying between them. The CDR3 has 15 amino acids. This CDR3 is CASSHQGGRNYGYTF. For the CDR3, the DNA is TGTGCCAGCAGCCACCAGGGAGGCAGGAACTATGGCTACACCTTC.

Ten or more counts support this clonotype. V is TRBV5-4 and J is TRBJ2-4; TRBD2 agrees at 14 bases. The CDR3 runs 15 residues. The trim removed 6 bases at V and 7 bases at J, leaving 6 bases unmatched. CDR1 is SGHNT and CDR2 is YYREEE in the germline V gene (reference sequence). The CDR3 DNA reads TGTGCCAGCAACCGGAGGACTAGCGGGGGGAACATTCAGTACTTC. Encoded protein: CASNRRTSGGNIQYF. Filled out from reference TRBV5-4 and TRBJ2-4, the complete variable domain reads ETGVTQSPTHLIKTRGQQVTLRCSSQSGHNTVSWYQQALGQGPQFIFQYYREEENGRGNFPPRFSGLQFPNYSSELNVNALELDDSALYLCASNRRTSGGNIQYFGAGTRLSVL.

This clonotype was seen many times. The chain has TRBV11-3 and TRBJ2-1; TRBD2 matches at 9 bases. V shed 1 base and J 9 bases; nucleotides not matched to a gene: 7. The CDR3 totals 15 residues. Germline CDR1 SGHNT, CDR2 YENEEA. The CDR3 loop reads CASSLGGGGGREQFF. The CDR3 DNA sequence: TGTGCCAGCAGCTTAGGGGGCGGGGGGGGGCGTGAGCAGTTCTTC.

In its sample, this clonotype was seen a few times. V and J are TRBV6-2 or TRBV6-3 and TRBJ1-1; weak D call: TRBD1 (5 bases). The CDR3 is 14 residues long. Germline V lookup: CDR1 MNHEY, CDR2 SVGEGT. V was trimmed by 7 bases and J by 1 base, leaving 13 bases between them. The CDR3: CASITRGENTEAFF. CDR3 coding DNA: TGTGCCAGCATTACTCGGGGGGAGAACACTGAAGCTTTCTTT.

This clonotype came up many times. The chain employs TRBV10-3 and TRBJ2-7; 11 positions agree with TRBD2. Losses at the gene ends were 4 bases for V and 1 base for J; bases not matched to a gene: 6. This CDR3 is built from 16 residues. Germline CDR1 reads ENHRY; CDR2 reads SYGVKD. CDR3 residues: CAISGPGLADSYEQYF. CDR3 sequence (DNA): TGTGCCATCAGTGGTCCGGGACTAGCGGATTCCTACGAGCAGTACTTC.

This clonotype was seen only a few times. The chain is built from TRBV4-2 and TRBJ1-6, with D possibly TRBD1 on 5 matching bases. The CDR3 loop spans 14 amino acids. In germline, CDR1 is LGHNA, CDR2 YNFKEQ. V lost 6 bases and J 8 bases, leaving 14 bases between the germline ends. The CDR3 DNA follows: TGTGCCAGCAGACTCCGGGAAGGGGATTCACCCCTCCACTTT. This codes for CASRLREGDSPLHF.

CDR3 sequence reads: CSATHRGDYGYTF. The DNA for the CDR3 is TGCAGTGCTACCCATCGGGGGGACTATGGCTACACCTTC. The rearrangement uses TRBV20-1 and TRBJ1-2, with TRBD1 as a possible D gene (5 bases). The CDR3 runs to 13 residues. CDR1 DFQATT and CDR2 SNEGSKA come from the germline V gene (reference sequence). Deletions cut 4 bases from V and 3 bases from J, with 12 bases between.